A single sample is the source of the 29 T cell receptor beta chains below, sequenced in a study of T cells after yellow fever vaccination. A single record per CDR3 protein comes from TCRdb applying MiXCR to the 5' RACE reads. The sample carries 250,000 to 300,000 distinct CDR3 sequences, 13% recorded once. The sample was CD4+ T cells sorted from PBMCs, taken 45 days after the yellow fever booster vaccination. These receptors all come from a man aged 30 to 45 who received the YFV17D yellow fever vaccine.

This clonotype was detected a few times. CDR3 amino acids: CAWRNSGRKDTQYF. The CDR3 region has the DNA TGTGCCTGGAGGAATAGCGGGAGGAAAGATACGCAGTATTTT. This chain joins TRBV30 and TRBJ2-3; 10 bases fit TRBD2. The germline V gene encodes CDR1 GTSNPN and CDR2 SVGIG (reference sequence). Losses at the gene ends were 3 bases for V and 5 bases for J; bases not matched to a gene: 5. This CDR3 region has 14 residues.

This clonotype has more than one count but fewer than ten. The chain employs TRBV24-1 and TRBJ2-3; TRBD1 or TRBD2 may be the D gene (6 bases each). V was shortened by 0 bases and J by 0 bases, with 15 bases between the two germline ends. Germline V CDR1 and CDR2: KGHDR, SFDVKD. This CDR3 is built from 18 residues. The CDR3 is CATSDLFGGTASTDTQYF. In DNA form, the CDR3 reads TGTGCCACCAGTGATTTGTTCGGGGGCACAGCTAGCACAGATACGCAGTATTTT.

Many counts were recorded for this clonotype. In DNA, the CDR3 is TGTGCCAGCAGTTTGGTTGATACGCAGTATTTT. This translates into CASSLVDTQYF. J is TRBJ2-3 and V is TRBV12-3 or TRBV12-4; D is uncertain. This CDR3 comprises 11 residues. V lost 3 bases and J 6 bases, leaving 4 bases between the germline ends.

V usage is TRBV20-1 and J usage is TRBJ1-5; unclear D gene. The CDR3 has 14 amino acids. Germline V gene lookup returns CDR1 DFQATT and CDR2 SNEGSKA (reference sequence). The V end was cut by 0 bases, the J end by 0 bases, with 6 bases between. CDR3 nucleotide sequence: TGCAGTGCTAGAGATTGGGATAGCAATCAGCCCCAGCATTTT. This gives the protein CSARDWDSNQPQHF.

The chain links TRBV18 to TRBJ2-7, with D unresolved. The CDR3 has 11 amino acids. Trimming removed 3 bases from V and 5 bases from J, with 5 bases in between. Germline loops: CDR1 KGHSH, CDR2 LQKENI. As DNA, the CDR3 is TGTGCCAGCTCACCTAAGAACGAGCAGTACTTC. This sequence encodes CASSPKNEQYF.

This chain links TRBV7-2 with TRBJ2-3; a possible D gene is TRBD1 (6 bases). CDR3 length: 12 residues. Per the germline V gene, CDR1 is SGHTA and CDR2 is FQGNSA. The V gene lost 3 bases and the J gene lost 15 bases, with 16 bases spanning the gap. CDR3 loop: CASSFTASGAYF. The CDR3 coding sequence is TGTGCCAGCAGCTTCACTGCGTCAGGGGCCTATTTT.

The chain couples TRBV20-1 to TRBJ1-3, with TRBD1 matching over 7 bases. CDR1 and CDR2 from the germline V gene are DFQATT and SNEGSKA (reference sequence). CDR3 length equals 13 residues. V lost 4 bases and J lost 0; bases outside the gene matches: 0. CDR3: CSATGGSGNTIYF. In DNA, the CDR3 is TGCAGTGCTACAGGGGGCTCTGGAAACACCATATATTTT.

This clonotype was counted ten times or more. The chain employs TRBV18 and TRBJ2-7; 9 bases agree with TRBD2. The J segment lost 7 bases and the V segment lost 3 bases, leaving 16 bases of the junction unmatched. The CDR3 runs to 17 residues. CDR1 KGHSH and CDR2 LQKENI come from the germline V gene. The CDR3 nucleotides read TGTGCCAGCTCACCCTCCCCTATGGGCGGGAGGGCAGTAGAGCAGTACTTC. This encodes CASSPSPMGGRAVEQYF.

The J gene is TRBJ2-7, the V gene TRBV5-5; D might be TRBD2 (6 bases). CDR1 and CDR2 (germline): SGHKS, YYEKEE (reference sequence). This CDR3 spans 15 amino acids. The germline V and J ends were trimmed by 4 bases and 3 bases, with 17 bases remaining between them. The CDR3 nucleotides read TGTGCCAGCAGCCTTGAGGCGGGGAGAGGCTACGAGCAGTACTTC. It is translated as CASSLEAGRGYEQYF.

This clonotype has at least ten counts. Germline is not matched at one junction end, which may reflect a read error. The rearrangement links TRBV5-1 to TRBJ2-5; D remains ambiguous. From germline, CDR1 is SGHRS and CDR2 YFSETQ. This CDR3 comprises 11 residues. The DNA for the CDR3 is TGTGCCAGCTCGGGCCGGGAGACCCAGTACTTC. Translation: CASSGRETQYF.

This clonotype was seen ten or more times. The rearrangement uses TRBV5-1 and TRBJ2-1; TRBD2 aligns across 9 bases. CDR1 SGHRS and CDR2 YFSETQ come from the germline V gene. The CDR3 is 18 residues long. V shed 0 bases, J shed 7 bases, and the junction held 14 bases outside the gene matches. This CDR3 is CASSLAAGLARGWNEQFF. The CDR3 bases are TGCGCCAGCAGCTTGGCCGCGGGACTAGCACGAGGTTGGAATGAGCAGTTCTTC.

The CDR3 DNA is TGTGCCAGTAGCGGGACTAGCGGGAGGGCTGAGCAGTTCTTC. Translated, it gives CASSGTSGRAEQFF. This chain links TRBV19 with TRBJ2-1, with 16 bases fitting TRBD2. The V segment lost 6 bases and the J segment 9 bases; nucleotides outside the gene matches: 2. There are 14 residues in the CDR3. Germline loops: CDR1 LNHDA, CDR2 SQIVND (reference sequence).

The genes are TRBV20-1 and TRBJ1-2; tentative D call: TRBD1 (6 bases). The germline CDR1 and CDR2 sequences are DFQATT and SNEGSKA (reference sequence). V dropped 2 bases and J dropped 5 bases, with 15 bases sitting between them. This CDR3 is 14 amino acids long. For the CDR3, the DNA is TGCAGTGCTAGACCGACAGGCGCTGATTATGGCTACACCTTC. Its translation: CSARPTGADYGYTF.

The genes are TRBV6-1 and TRBJ2-2; a weak D match, TRBD2 (7 bases). Trimming removed 6 bases at V and 5 bases at J, with 16 bases between. From germline, CDR1 is MNHNS and CDR2 SASEGT. This CDR3 contains 15 residues. The CDR3: CASSRGAPWTGELFF. The DNA of the CDR3 is TGTGCCAGCAGCCGGGGGGCGCCGTGGACCGGGGAGCTGTTTTTT.

The chain has TRBV18 and TRBJ2-5, with D unclear. Trimming removed 3 bases at V and 5 bases at J, with 13 bases between. This CDR3 has 14 residues. Germline assignment: CDR1 KGHSH and CDR2 LQKENI. This CDR3 is CASSPGRPEETQYF. The CDR3 nucleotides are TGTGCCAGCTCACCTGGACGTCCCGAGGAGACCCAGTACTTC.

This clonotype appeared a few times. The chain uses TRBV20-1 and TRBJ2-5; either TRBD1 or TRBD2 may supply D (5 bases each). In germline, CDR1 is DFQATT, CDR2 SNEGSKA (reference sequence). V gave up 6 bases and J gave up 1 base, with 12 bases separating them. The CDR3 loop spans 13 amino acids. The CDR3 bases are TGCAGTGCCCCTCCGGGGCGCCAAGAGACCCAGTACTTC. It encodes CSAPPGRQETQYF.

The chain couples TRBV5-1 to TRBJ2-2, with 7 nucleotides matching TRBD2. Germline values: CDR1 SGHRS, CDR2 YFSETQ. The CDR3 has 14 amino acids. V trimming: 7 bases; J trimming: 1 base; junction bases outside the gene matches: 4. The CDR3 nucleotides read TGCGCCAGCTCGAGCGGGGAGAACACCGGGGAGCTGTTTTTT. It yields the protein CASSSGENTGELFF.

This rearrangement joins TRBV20-1 to TRBJ2-1; no reliable D call. V gave up 3 bases and J gave up 0 bases, with 9 bases separating them. The CDR3 has 14 amino acids. Looked up from germline, CDR1 is DFQATT and CDR2 is SNEGSKA (reference sequence). CDR3 sequence (DNA): TGCAGTGCTAGGCGCGCGAGCTCCTACAATGAGCAGTTCTTC. Amino acid sequence: CSARRASSYNEQFF.

This chain joins TRBV2 and TRBJ1-2; 7 bases line up with TRBD1. Germline V gene data show CDR1 as SNHLY and CDR2 as FYNNEI. The CDR3 is made up of 15 amino acids. Trimming at V came to 0 bases and at J to 5 bases, leaving 6 bases not matched to a gene. CDR3 amino acids: CASSEAEGGGYGYTF. CDR3 DNA sequence: TGTGCCAGCAGTGAAGCGGAAGGGGGCGGGTATGGCTACACCTTC.

This chain uses TRBV12-3 or TRBV12-4 with TRBJ1-1, with D uncertain. This CDR3 spans 11 amino acids. The V and J ends lost 7 bases and 1 base respectively, with 4 bases between them. CDR3 sequence reads: CASIRNTEAFF. DNA for the CDR3: TGTGCCAGCATCAGGAACACTGAAGCTTTCTTT.

This clonotype came up a few times. The CDR3 DNA follows: TGTGCCAGCAGCTCTGATACGCAGTATTTT. It is translated as CASSSDTQYF. The J gene is TRBJ2-3, the V gene TRBV7-2; D unresolved. This CDR3 is built from 10 residues. V dropped 4 bases and J dropped 6 bases, with 2 bases sitting between them. Germline lookup yields CDR1 SGHTA and CDR2 FQGNSA.

This chain connects TRBV15 to TRBJ1-2; D call uncertain. The germline V and J ends were trimmed by 4 bases and 0 bases, with 3 bases remaining between them. The CDR3 totals 12 residues. Germline CDR1 reads LNHNV; CDR2 reads YYDKDF (reference sequence). The CDR3 reads CATSNANYGYTF. CDR3 in DNA: TGTGCCACCAGCAACGCTAACTATGGCTACACCTTC.

This clonotype was found many times. V usage is TRBV7-2 and J usage is TRBJ2-1; the D gene is possibly TRBD1 (6 bases). The germline V gene encodes CDR1 SGHTA and CDR2 FQGNSA. CDR3 length: 12 residues. V lost 2 bases, J lost 10 bases, and 9 bases lay in between. Written as DNA, the CDR3 is TGTGCCAGCAGCTTACAGGGGATCGAGCAGTTCTTC. It translates to CASSLQGIEQFF.

The chain has TRBV20-1 and TRBJ2-5; D gene ambiguous. V gave up 3 bases and J gave up 6 bases, with 5 bases separating them. The CDR3 sequence is 10 residues long. Looked up from germline, CDR1 is DFQATT and CDR2 is SNEGSKA (reference sequence). CDR3 in DNA: TGCAGTGCTAGTCTCCAGACCCAGTACTTC. The encoded protein is CSASLQTQYF.

This clonotype was seen a handful of times. V usage is TRBV13 and J usage is TRBJ2-1; 10 bases are shared with TRBD2. This CDR3 spans 15 amino acids. Germline lookup yields CDR1 PRHDT and CDR2 FYEKMQ (reference sequence). The junction had 5 bases not matched to a gene; V was cut back by 6 bases and J by 3 bases. The DNA for the CDR3 is TGTGCCAGCAGACTCGGACTAGCGGTCTACAATGAGCAGTTCTTC. Translation gives CASRLGLAVYNEQFF.

This clonotype was seen a handful of times. The chain carries TRBV2 and TRBJ1-5; weak D call: TRBD1 (6 bases). This CDR3 region has 14 residues. The V and J ends lost 4 bases and 7 bases respectively, with 14 bases between them. Germline values: CDR1 SNHLY, CDR2 FYNNEI. CDR3 nucleotide sequence: TGTGCCAGCAGTGCAGGGGCTGCGCGACAGCCCCAGCATTTT. Translated, it gives CASSAGAARQPQHF.

This clonotype has only a few counts. This chain connects TRBV6-5 to TRBJ2-3; possibly TRBD1 or TRBD2 for D (5 bases each). The CDR3 is 15 amino acids. V lost 0 bases to trimming and J lost 4 bases, with 11 bases between them. The V gene's germline CDR1 is MNHEY and CDR2 SVGAGI. The CDR3 here is CASSYSLRGADTQYF. CDR3 nucleotide sequence: TGTGCCAGCAGTTACTCCTTAAGAGGGGCAGATACGCAGTATTTT.

This clonotype came up a few times. The V and J genes are TRBV7-3 and TRBJ2-5, with 10 bases lining up with TRBD2. The CDR3 is 15 residues long. With 4 bases clipped from V and 4 bases from J, the junction kept 6 bases outside the gene matches. Germline V gene sequence: CDR1 SGHTA, CDR2 FQGTGA. CDR3 sequence reads: CASSSAGGALETQYF. The DNA of the CDR3 is TGTGCCAGCAGCTCAGCGGGGGGGGCCCTAGAGACCCAGTACTTC. Combining the CDR3 with reference TRBV7-3 and TRBJ2-5 gives the whole variable domain GAGVSQTPSNKVTEKGKYVELRCDPISGHTALYWYRQSLGQGPEFLIYFQGTGAADDSGLPNDRFFAVRPEGSVSTLKIQRTERGDSAVYLCASSSAGGALETQYFGPGTRLLVL.

The chain joins TRBV5-4 to TRBJ2-5; tentative D call: TRBD1 (5 bases). Germline CDR1 SGHNT, CDR2 YYREEE (reference sequence). V gave up 4 bases and J gave up 5 bases, with 12 bases separating them. The CDR3 spans 13 residues. The CDR3 DNA sequence: TGTGCCAGCAGCCCAGGGTCTATTGAGACCCAGTACTTC. The encoded protein is CASSPGSIETQYF.